This T cell receptor beta chain appears in the sequencing data of a study of blood T cell repertoires in COVID-19. Study details: Material from acute and convalescent COVID-19 was sourced from the United States, Italy and Spain. Nucleic acid was either cDNA or gDNA, and it came from T cells, B-cell-depleted T cells, or PBMCs.

Trimming removed 7 bases at V and 7 bases at J, with 11 bases between. CDR3 length equals 11 residues. Germline CDR1 and CDR2: SGHNT and YYREEE (reference sequence). In the study's own analysis: It was from reference gene primer amplification that nucleated cell counts were estimated. TCRdb's copy holds only in-frame clones and misses some; the assay was immunoSEQ multiplex PCR. From that table come the V and J calls and clone size; the DNA was used to work out D and trimming. There are 90,000 to 110,000 clones in the sample; nearly 85% occur only once, and about 6.6% lies in the top ten. The source is a woman aged 50 to 60 with acute or convalescent COVID-19. Sequencing input: peripheral blood. V is TRBV5-4 and J is TRBJ1-2; D is ambiguous. The CDR3 coding sequence is TGTGCCAGCTTAGAGGATGGTGGCTACACCTTC. It encodes CASLEDGGYTF.